Listed below are T cell receptor beta chains from one sample, sequenced in a study of blood T cell repertoires in COVID-19. Using immunoSEQ multiplex PCR, the repertoire was profiled, and TCRdb retains in-frame clones only, with some absent. Among approximately 90,000 clones listed, over 70% were seen once. The sample comprised peripheral blood. The origin of the receptors is a man older than 75 with active or convalescent COVID-19. Both conserved end residues are part of each CDR3. A D gene is named only where the DNA matches it firmly. Expanded clones get a size class; other rows say once, few or many, or leave the size out.

V gene,J gene,D gene,clone size,CDR3 protein,CDR3 DNA
TRBV20-1,TRBJ2-2,TRBD2,NA,CSASRAGGRSTGELFF,TGCAGTGCTAGTCGGGCGGGGGGGCGAAGCACCGGGGAGCTGTTTTTT
TRBV27,TRBJ1-2,TRBD1,NA,CASSPNSYRGGYTF,TGTGCCAGCAGTCCGAATAGCTACAGGGGTGGCTACACCTTC
TRBV5-1,TRBJ1-4,TRBD1,NA,CASSVAGTGGRVNEKLFF,TGCGCCAGCAGCGTTGCCGGGACAGGGGGCAGAGTTAATGAAAAACTGTTTTTT
TRBV3-1/TRBV3-2,TRBJ1-2,NA,once,CASSQDRFNYGYTF,TGTGCCAGCAGCCAAGACAGGTTTAACTATGGCTACACCTTC
TRBV12-5,TRBJ2-1,NA,once,CASGLDTSGEQFF,TGTGCTAGTGGTTTGGATACTTCAGGTGAGCAGTTCTTC
TRBV6-5,TRBJ1-6,NA,NA,CASRIERSPLHF,TGTGCCAGCAGAATAGAACGTTCACCCCTCCACTTT
TRBV5-6,TRBJ2-1,TRBD1,few,CASSSLPNRGNSYNEQFF,TGTGCCAGCAGCTCGCTACCTAACAGGGGAAACTCCTACAATGAGCAGTTCTTC
TRBV3-1/TRBV3-2,TRBJ1-2,NA,NA,CASSQGGYNYGYTF,TGTGCCAGCAGCCAAGGGGGCTATAACTATGGCTACACCTTC
TRBV6-6,TRBJ2-2,TRBD1,NA,CASSSQGSGELFF,TGTGCCAGCAGTTCACAGGGGTCCGGGGAGCTGTTTTTT
TRBV29-1,TRBJ1-1,NA,NA,CSAGGGYPPTEAFF,TGCAGCGCCGGGGGGGGCTACCCCCCCACTGAAGCTTTCTTT
TRBV6-5,TRBJ1-4,NA,few,CASSRRARNEKLFF,TGTGCCAGCAGTCGGAGGGCCCGGAATGAAAAACTGTTTTTT
TRBV28,TRBJ1-1,TRBD1,NA,CASSEGGVAVTEAFF,TGTGCCAGCAGTGAAGGGGGCGTCGCGGTCACTGAAGCTTTCTTT
TRBV10-3,TRBJ2-7,NA,NA,CAISVQGLPYEQYF,TGTGCCATCAGTGTTCAGGGGCTCCCATACGAGCAGTACTTC
TRBV2,TRBJ1-1,TRBD1,NA,CASSEWDRSWHTEAFF,TGTGCCAGCAGTGAATGGGACAGGTCGTGGCACACTGAAGCTTTCTTT
TRBV7-9,TRBJ2-1,TRBD2,NA,CASSPGTTFNEQFF,TGTGCCAGCAGCCCAGGGACTACGTTCAATGAGCAGTTCTTC
TRBV11-2,TRBJ1-2,TRBD1,NA,CASSPGGSYGYTF,TGTGCCAGCAGCCCAGGGGGCAGCTATGGCTACACCTTC
TRBV2,TRBJ2-1,NA,NA,CASSTEGGYNEQFF,TGTGCCAGCAGCACTGAAGGGGGATACAATGAGCAGTTCTTC
TRBV3-1/TRBV3-2,TRBJ2-7,TRBD1,NA,CASSQGHRGYEQYF,TGTGCCAGCAGCCAAGGTCACAGGGGGTACGAGCAGTACTTC
TRBV7-9,TRBJ1-6,NA,NA,CASSIPPSPLHF,TGTGCCAGCAGTATCCCCCCTTCACCCCTCCACTTT
TRBV19,TRBJ1-6,TRBD1,NA,CASSIGDSLNSPLHF,TGTGCCAGTAGTATTGGGGACAGTCTTAATTCACCCCTCCACTTT
TRBV5-1,TRBJ1-1,TRBD1,NA,CASSTGQGANSRAFF,TGCGCCAGCAGCACCGGACAGGGGGCTAATTCTAGAGCTTTCTTT
TRBV11-2,TRBJ2-5,TRBD1,NA,CASSRSGTGGFGETQYF,TGTGCCAGCAGCCGCTCCGGGACAGGGGGCTTCGGGGAGACCCAGTACTTC
TRBV2,TRBJ2-5,TRBD1,NA,CASSEGQAGGHETQYF,TGTGCCAGCAGTGAGGGACAGGCCGGCGGCCACGAGACCCAGTACTTC
TRBV18,TRBJ1-1,NA,NA,CASSPERGGAFF,TGTGCCAGCTCACCGGAGAGAGGAGGGGCTTTCTTT
TRBV7-3,TRBJ2-1,TRBD1,NA,CASSRRQGADNEQFF,TGTGCCAGCAGTAGACGCCAGGGGGCGGATAATGAGCAGTTCTTC
TRBV11-2,TRBJ1-1,TRBD1,NA,CASSRDRETEAFF,TGTGCCAGCAGCCGGGACAGGGAGACTGAAGCTTTCTTT
TRBV11-2,TRBJ2-2,TRBD2,few,CASARNGGARTGELFF,TGTGCCAGCGCCAGGAACGGGGGGGCCCGAACCGGGGAGCTGTTTTTT
TRBV11-2,TRBJ1-6,TRBD1,NA,CASSLGQGSNSPLHF,TGTGCCAGCAGCTTAGGACAGGGGAGTAATTCACCCCTCCACTTT
TRBV14,TRBJ1-5,NA,NA,CASSHRPGQPQHF,TGTGCCAGCAGCCACAGACCGGGGCAGCCCCAGCATTTT
TRBV7-8,TRBJ2-2,NA,NA,CASSLVRSLNTGELFF,TGTGCCAGCAGCTTAGTTAGGAGTTTGAACACCGGGGAGCTGTTTTTT
TRBV3-1/TRBV3-2,TRBJ2-2,NA,NA,CASSQDLATGELFF,TGTGCCAGCAGCCAAGATTTGGCCACCGGGGAGCTGTTTTTT
TRBV18,TRBJ1-1,TRBD1,NA,CASSPQRQGMNTEAFF,TGTGCCAGCTCACCCCAGCGACAGGGCATGAACACTGAAGCTTTCTTT
TRBV7-8,TRBJ1-2,TRBD1,NA,CASRQAGGNYGYTF,TGTGCCAGCAGGCAGGCAGGGGGGAACTATGGCTACACCTTC
TRBV30,TRBJ2-3,NA,NA,CAWSPVRGRTDTQYF,TGTGCCTGGAGCCCGGTGCGGGGACGTACAGATACGCAGTATTTT
TRBV27,TRBJ2-7,TRBD1,NA,CASRGTGPWEQYF,TGTGCCAGCAGGGGGACAGGGCCGTGGGAGCAGTACTTC
TRBV5-4,TRBJ2-6,NA,NA,CASSSQGTGANVLTF,TGTGCCAGCAGCTCCCAGGGTACTGGGGCCAACGTCCTGACTTTC
TRBV7-2,TRBJ2-1,NA,few,CASSLWRSWAGASYNEQFF,TGTGCCAGCAGCTTGTGGCGGTCCTGGGCGGGGGCTTCCTACAATGAGCAGTTCTTC
TRBV18,TRBJ1-1,NA,NA,CASSPNGGRGTEAFF,TGTGCCAGCTCACCAAACGGGGGTAGAGGCACTGAAGCTTTCTTT
TRBV7-6,TRBJ1-3,TRBD1,NA,CASSPFEQGRNTIYF,TGTGCCAGCAGCCCCTTTGAACAGGGGCGAAACACCATATATTTT
TRBV2,TRBJ1-2,NA,NA,CASSDEGVYGYTF,TGTGCCAGCAGTGATGAGGGGGTCTATGGCTACACCTTC
TRBV7-7,TRBJ2-5,NA,NA,CASSSIRGTQYF,TGTGCTAGCAGCTCAATCAGGGGGACCCAGTACTTC
TRBV6-2/TRBV6-3,TRBJ2-3,TRBD2,NA,CASSSRTSGGAGTQYF,TGTGCCAGCAGTAGCCGGACTAGCGGGGGGGCCGGTACGCAGTATTTT
TRBV5-1,TRBJ1-6,NA,NA,CASSLGQAYSPLHF,TGCGCCAGCAGCTTGGGTCAGGCCTATTCACCCCTCCACTTT
TRBV6-6,TRBJ2-2,TRBD2,NA,CASSPKGLGTGELFF,TGTGCCAGCAGCCCGAAGGGACTAGGGACCGGGGAGCTGTTTTTT
TRBV5-4,TRBJ1-6,TRBD1,NA,CASSHDRVGYSPLHF,TGTGCCAGCAGCCATGACAGGGTGGGGTATTCACCCCTCCACTTT
TRBV5-1,TRBJ1-4,NA,NA,CASSKGEKARDEKLFF,TGCGCCAGCAGCAAGGGGGAAAAGGCGAGAGATGAAAAACTGTTTTTT
TRBV3-1/TRBV3-2,TRBJ2-7,NA,NA,CASSQVGAGGEQYF,TGTGCCAGCAGCCAAGTGGGGGCGGGTGGCGAGCAGTACTTC
TRBV6-2/TRBV6-3,TRBJ2-7,TRBD2,few,CASSYGTSYEQYF,TGTGCCAGCAGTTACGGGACTAGCTACGAGCAGTACTTC
TRBV9,TRBJ1-2,NA,NA,CASSVGTAEGYGYTF,TGTGCCAGCAGCGTAGGGACAGCTGAGGGCTATGGCTACACCTTC
TRBV7-9,TRBJ1-2,NA,NA,CASSLEVGRTDYGYTF,TGTGCCAGCAGCTTAGAAGTGGGACGGACAGACTATGGCTACACCTTC
TRBV27,TRBJ2-5,TRBD2,NA,CASSGAGQGQETQYF,TGTGCCAGCAGTGGAGCGGGGCAGGGCCAAGAGACCCAGTACTTC
TRBV4-3,TRBJ1-4,NA,once,CASSHGRRGEKLFF,TGCGCCAGCAGCCATGGTCGGCGGGGTGAAAAACTGTTTTTT